The 26 T cell receptor beta chains below were found in one sample sequenced in a study of blood T cell repertoires in COVID-19. The table came from immunoSEQ multiplex PCR; TCRdb's copy has only in-frame clones and leaves some out. The profile shows about 240,000 clones, approximately 87% of them singletons. Sequencing was done on a sample of peripheral blood. The receptors were gathered from a man in his sixties with acute or convalescent COVID-19.

The V gene is TRBV18, the J gene TRBJ1-5; weak D call: TRBD1 (5 bases). The V end was cut by 1 base, the J end by 7 bases, with 11 bases between. Germline-derived CDR1 and CDR2 are KGHSH and LQKENI. The length of the CDR3 is 14 residues. The CDR3 region has the DNA TGTGCCAGCTCACCACAGGGGCTGGGGCAGCCCCAGCATTTT. This gives the protein CASSPQGLGQPQHF.

V and J are TRBV2 and TRBJ2-2, with TRBD2 identical over 12 bases. There are 17 residues in the CDR3. Germline V CDR1 and CDR2: SNHLY, FYNNEI. The junction had 10 bases not matched to a gene; V was cut back by 4 bases and J by 7 bases. The CDR3 DNA reads TGTGCCAGCAGTGTCCGACTAGCGGGGGATCCTAACGGGGAGCTGTTTTTT. This codes for CASSVRLAGDPNGELFF. Using reference TRBV2 and TRBJ2-2 for the parts outside the CDR3, the full variable domain is EPEVTQTPSHQVTQMGQEVILRCVPISNHLYFYWYRQILGQKVEFLVSFYNNEISEKSEIFDDQFSVERPDGSNFTLKIRSTKLEDSAMYFCASSVRLAGDPNGELFFGEGSRLTVL.

The J gene is TRBJ2-7, the V gene TRBV2; D uncertain. Looked up from germline, CDR1 is SNHLY and CDR2 is FYNNEI. The CDR3 sequence is 14 residues long. V lost 1 base to trimming and J lost 5 bases, with 12 bases between them. CDR3 nucleotide sequence: TGTGCCAGCAGTGAAGGGCTCCCTCTCCACGAGCAGTACTTC. It codes for CASSEGLPLHEQYF. Drawing the rest from reference TRBV2 and TRBJ2-7, the complete variable domain is EPEVTQTPSHQVTQMGQEVILRCVPISNHLYFYWYRQILGQKVEFLVSFYNNEISEKSEIFDDQFSVERPDGSNFTLKIRSTKLEDSAMYFCASSEGLPLHEQYFGPGTRLTVT.

The J gene is TRBJ1-3, the V gene TRBV9; a possible D gene is TRBD1 (5 bases). Trimming removed 0 bases from V and 2 bases from J, with 9 bases in between. The CDR3 runs to 15 residues. The V gene's germline CDR1 is SGDLS and CDR2 YYNGEE. The CDR3 region has the DNA TGTGCCAGCAGCGTAGCATCAGGGACTGGAAACACCATATATTTT. Translating it yields CASSVASGTGNTIYF.

The V and J genes are TRBV23-1 and TRBJ2-1, with 13 bases lining up with TRBD2. TRBV23-1 is identified as an open reading frame with a role that is uncertain. CDR3 length: 16 amino acids. With V trimmed by 7 bases and J by 8 bases, 11 bases remained unmatched. The CDR3 sequence: CASIPAGTSGIHEQFF. For the CDR3, the DNA is TGCGCCAGCATCCCAGCGGGGACTAGCGGGATTCATGAGCAGTTCTTC.

V gene TRBV6-5 combines with J gene TRBJ1-6; D possibly corresponds to TRBD1 (5 bases). Germline CDR1 reads MNHEY; CDR2 reads SVGAGI. The CDR3 consists of 15 residues. With 6 bases removed from V and 7 bases from J, the gap between germline ends came to 16 bases. CDR3 nucleotide sequence: TGTGCCAGCAGCCCCGGGGGAATGAGGAATTCACCCCTCCACTTT. Its translation: CASSPGGMRNSPLHF.

The rearrangement uses TRBV19 and TRBJ2-5; D unclear. V was trimmed by 5 bases and J by 2 bases, leaving 9 bases between them. From germline, CDR1 is LNHDA and CDR2 SQIVND (reference sequence). CDR3 length: 13 amino acids. The CDR3 region is CASSDIQQETQYF. CDR3 nucleotides: TGTGCCAGTAGTGATATTCAGCAAGAGACCCAGTACTTC.

Comments on this clone: A read error may account for a junction end that differs from germline. This chain connects TRBV7-7 to TRBJ2-2, with 7 bases matching TRBD2. The CDR3 length is 14 residues. From germline, CDR1 is SSHAT and CDR2 FNYEAQ (reference sequence). The CDR3 spells CASSLDRGDGELFF. CDR3 DNA sequence: TGTGCTAGCAGCTTAGATCGGGGGGACGGGGAGCTGTTTTTT.

The V gene is TRBV11-1, the J gene TRBJ2-3; D is possibly TRBD2 (5 bases). CDR3 length equals 13 residues. V lost 1 base and J 8 bases, leaving 10 bases between the germline ends. In germline, CDR1 is SGHAT, CDR2 FQDESV (reference sequence). The CDR3 protein is CASSLDGIGTQYF. The CDR3 DNA sequence: TGTGCCAGCAGCTTAGACGGGATCGGTACGCAGTATTTT.

V gene TRBV28 combines with J gene TRBJ1-6; perhaps TRBD1 as D (6 bases). The V gene's germline CDR1 is MDHEN and CDR2 SYDVKM. Trimming removed 10 bases from V and 3 bases from J, with 13 bases in between. This CDR3 spans 14 amino acids. The DNA for the CDR3 is TGTGCCACCCGCGGACAGAACTATAATTCACCCCTCCACTTT. Amino acids: CATRGQNYNSPLHF.

V is TRBV4-2 and J is TRBJ1-1; D is unresolved. This CDR3 has 14 amino acids. Per the germline V gene, CDR1 is LGHNA and CDR2 is YNFKEQ. Trimming cost V 0 bases and J 1 base, with 6 bases left between them. The CDR3 bases are TGTGCCAGCAGCCAAGAATGGGCGAACACTGAAGCTTTCTTT. It is translated as CASSQEWANTEAFF.

This sequence joins TRBV4-3 and TRBJ2-1, with 7 positions matching TRBD2. The germline V gene encodes CDR1 LGHNA and CDR2 YSLEER. The CDR3 is made up of 16 amino acids. Trimming took 0 bases from V and 5 from J; bases not matched to a gene: 7. CDR3 DNA: TGCGCCAGCAGCCAAGAGGTTCTAGCGGAGCACAATGAGCAGTTCTTC. As protein: CASSQEVLAEHNEQFF.

This sequence joins TRBV9 and TRBJ2-2; D is possibly TRBD2 (6 bases). V was pared by 2 bases and J by 5 bases, with 13 bases between. Germline assignment: CDR1 SGDLS and CDR2 YYNGEE. The CDR3 sequence is 15 residues long. The CDR3 sequence: CASSVSSVITGELFF. The CDR3 DNA reads TGTGCCAGCAGCGTTTCTAGCGTCATTACCGGGGAGCTGTTTTTT.

This chain joins TRBV25-1 and TRBJ2-1; 10 bases are a match to TRBD2. CDR3 length equals 14 residues. Trimming cost V 10 bases and J 8 bases; bases outside gene matches: 11. Germline CDR1 MGHDK, CDR2 SYGVNS. CDR3 nucleotide sequence: TGTGCCAACCGAGGGGCTAGCGGGAGCCATGAGCAGTTCTTC. Its translation is CANRGASGSHEQFF.

The chain uses TRBV29-1 and TRBJ1-2; D unclear. V gave up 3 bases and J gave up 5 bases, with 13 bases separating them. Germline V gene data show CDR1 as SQVTM and CDR2 as ANQGSEA. The CDR3 length is 13 residues. CDR3: CSVDREFGYGYTF. In DNA, the CDR3 is TGCAGCGTTGACCGGGAATTTGGATATGGCTACACCTTC.

A few counts support this clone. The genes are TRBV7-3 and TRBJ2-3; weak D call: TRBD2 (6 bases). V was pared by 2 bases and J by 3 bases, with 9 bases between. This CDR3 region has 14 residues. The V gene's germline CDR1 is SGHTA and CDR2 FQGTGA. CDR3 coding DNA: TGTGCCAGCAGCTTACCGGGAGCAACAGATACGCAGTATTTT. Protein product: CASSLPGATDTQYF.

The chain recombines TRBV28 with TRBJ2-5; 9 bases align to TRBD2. Germline V CDR1 and CDR2: MDHEN, SYDVKM. V dropped 4 bases and J dropped 0; count of bases not matched to a gene: 9. The CDR3 consists of 17 residues. The DNA for the CDR3 is TGTGCCAGCAGTTACCCCCGACTAGCGGCAAACCAAGAGACCCAGTACTTC. This sequence encodes CASSYPRLAANQETQYF. The whole variable domain, filled in from reference TRBV28 and TRBJ2-5, reads DVKVTQSSRYLVKRTGEKVFLECVQDMDHENMFWYRQDPGLGLRLIYFSYDVKMKEKGDIPEGYSVSREKKERFSLILESASTNQTSMYLCASSYPRLAANQETQYFGPGTRLLVL.

The chain has TRBV10-3 and TRBJ1-4; 9 bases align to TRBD1. V shed 9 bases and J 4 bases; nucleotides not matched to a gene: 6. The germline V gene encodes CDR1 ENHRY and CDR2 SYGVKD. The CDR3 runs to 14 residues. CDR3 residues: CAIGTGSVNEKLFF. CDR3 nucleotides: TGTGCCATTGGGACAGGGAGTGTTAATGAAAAACTGTTTTTT.

The J gene is TRBJ2-5, the V gene TRBV7-9, with 9 bases that match TRBD2. V was clipped by 3 bases and J by 2 bases; unmatched bases: 7. Germline V gene lookup returns CDR1 SEHNR and CDR2 FQNEAQ (reference sequence). The CDR3 consists of 16 residues. In DNA, the CDR3 is TGTGCCAGCAGCTTGGGAATAGCGGGAGCTCAAGAGACCCAGTACTTC. This gives the protein CASSLGIAGAQETQYF.

This clone was seen once. The rearrangement links TRBV24-1 to TRBJ2-2; a weak D match, TRBD2 (6 bases). Germline loops: CDR1 KGHDR, CDR2 SFDVKD. V was trimmed by 3 bases and J by 5 bases, leaving 18 bases between them. The CDR3 runs to 17 residues. The CDR3 reads CATSDPPGTLETGELFF. CDR3 in DNA: TGTGCCACCAGTGATCCTCCCGGGACTTTAGAAACCGGGGAGCTGTTTTTT.

The J gene is TRBJ2-7, the V gene TRBV7-3; possibly TRBD1 for D (6 bases). Trimming stripped 5 bases from V and 3 bases from J, with 14 bases between. In germline, CDR1 is SGHTA, CDR2 FQGTGA. The CDR3 has 14 residues. CDR3 sequence (DNA): TGTGCCAGCAGCGACTACAGGGAAGTCTACGAGCAGTACTTC. It translates to CASSDYREVYEQYF.

The V gene is TRBV2, the J gene TRBJ2-7, with 14 positions matching TRBD2. The germline V gene has CDR1 SNHLY and CDR2 FYNNEI. CDR3 length: 15 amino acids. V lost 6 bases, J lost 6 bases, and 7 bases stayed unmatched. The CDR3 protein is CASSYLGLAGGEQYF. The CDR3 coding sequence is TGTGCCAGCAGCTACCTCGGACTAGCGGGAGGCGAGCAGTACTTC.

The chain recombines TRBV25-1 with TRBJ1-6; D ambiguous. Between the trimmed V and J ends, which lost 3 bases and 0 bases, there was a span of 12 bases. Germline assignment: CDR1 MGHDK and CDR2 SYGVNS. The CDR3 covers 17 residues. Written as DNA, the CDR3 is TGTGCCAGCAGTGACCTGGCGGAGTTCTCCTATAATTCACCCCTCCACTTT. This translates into CASSDLAEFSYNSPLHF.

The J gene is TRBJ1-1, the V gene TRBV5-4, with 10 bases matching TRBD1. Trimming cost V 2 bases and J 7 bases; bases outside gene matches: 5. The germline CDR1 and CDR2 sequences are SGHNT and YYREEE (reference sequence). The CDR3 runs to 14 residues. This chain's CDR3 is CASSFSDRGVEAFF. The CDR3 bases are TGTGCCAGCAGCTTCTCGGACAGGGGGGTTGAAGCTTTCTTT.

The gene calls are TRBV6-5 and TRBJ2-7, with 7 positions matching TRBD1. The CDR3 runs to 15 residues. The ends lost 5 bases at V and 7 bases at J; junction bases unmatched: 14. CDR1 MNHEY and CDR2 SVGAGI come from the germline V gene. The CDR3 spells CASSRYPGQLYEQYF. Here the CDR3 DNA reads TGTGCCAGCAGTAGATACCCGGGACAGCTTTATGAGCAGTACTTC.

The J gene is TRBJ2-1, the V gene TRBV24-1; 8 bases line up with TRBD1. This CDR3 is 15 amino acids long. Germline values: CDR1 KGHDR, CDR2 SFDVKD. The V gene end was trimmed by 4 bases and the J gene end by 2 bases; junction bases not matched to a gene: 3. The CDR3 sequence is CATSDGQGPYNEQFF. DNA of the CDR3: TGTGCCACCAGTGACGGACAGGGACCCTACAATGAGCAGTTCTTC.